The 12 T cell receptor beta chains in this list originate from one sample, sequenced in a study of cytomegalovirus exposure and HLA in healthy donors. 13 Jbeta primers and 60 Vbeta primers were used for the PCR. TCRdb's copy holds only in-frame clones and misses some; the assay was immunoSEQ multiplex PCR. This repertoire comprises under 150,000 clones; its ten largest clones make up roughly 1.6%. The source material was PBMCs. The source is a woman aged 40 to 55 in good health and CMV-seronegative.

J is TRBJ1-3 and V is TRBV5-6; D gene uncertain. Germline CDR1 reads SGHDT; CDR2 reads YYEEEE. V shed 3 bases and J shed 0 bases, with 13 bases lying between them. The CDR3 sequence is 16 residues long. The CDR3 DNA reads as TGTGCCAGCAGCTGGAGGGTCTCGCTCTCTGGAAACACCATATATTTT. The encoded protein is CASSWRVSLSGNTIYF.

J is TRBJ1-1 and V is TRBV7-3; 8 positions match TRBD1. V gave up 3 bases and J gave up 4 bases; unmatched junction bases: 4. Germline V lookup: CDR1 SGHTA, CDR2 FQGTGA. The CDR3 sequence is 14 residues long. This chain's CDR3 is CASSFRQGSTEAFF. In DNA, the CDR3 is TGTGCCAGCAGCTTTCGACAGGGGAGCACTGAAGCTTTCTTT.

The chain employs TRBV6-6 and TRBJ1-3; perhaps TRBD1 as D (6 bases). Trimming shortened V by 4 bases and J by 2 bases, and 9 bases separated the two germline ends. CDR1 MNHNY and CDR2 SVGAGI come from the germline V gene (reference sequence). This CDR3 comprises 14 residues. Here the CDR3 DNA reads TGTGCCAGCAGTTCACAGGGACCTGGAAACACCATATATTTT. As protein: CASSSQGPGNTIYF.

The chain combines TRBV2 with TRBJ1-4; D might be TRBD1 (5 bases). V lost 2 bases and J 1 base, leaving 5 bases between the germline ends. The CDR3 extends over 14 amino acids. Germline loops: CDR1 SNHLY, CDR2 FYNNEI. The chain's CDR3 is CASSEQGTNEKLFF. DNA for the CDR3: TGTGCCAGCAGTGAACAGGGAACTAATGAAAAACTGTTTTTT.

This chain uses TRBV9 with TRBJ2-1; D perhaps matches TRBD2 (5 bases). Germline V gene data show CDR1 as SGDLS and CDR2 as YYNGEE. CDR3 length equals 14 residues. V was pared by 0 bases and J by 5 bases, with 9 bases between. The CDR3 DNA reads TGTGCCAGCAGCGTAGCTCACGGGAACAATGAGCAGTTCTTC. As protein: CASSVAHGNNEQFF.

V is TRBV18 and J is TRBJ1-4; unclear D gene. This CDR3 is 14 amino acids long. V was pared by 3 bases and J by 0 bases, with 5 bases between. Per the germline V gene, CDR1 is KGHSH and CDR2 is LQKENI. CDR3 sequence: CASSPSSTNEKLFF. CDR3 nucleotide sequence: TGTGCCAGCTCACCTAGCTCAACTAATGAAAAACTGTTTTTT.

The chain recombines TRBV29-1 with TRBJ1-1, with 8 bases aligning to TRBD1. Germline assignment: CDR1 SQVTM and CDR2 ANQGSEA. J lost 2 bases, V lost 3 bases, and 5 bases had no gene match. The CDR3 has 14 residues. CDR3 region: CSVDFGQGNTEAFF. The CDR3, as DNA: TGCAGCGTTGATTTTGGACAGGGCAACACTGAAGCTTTCTTT.

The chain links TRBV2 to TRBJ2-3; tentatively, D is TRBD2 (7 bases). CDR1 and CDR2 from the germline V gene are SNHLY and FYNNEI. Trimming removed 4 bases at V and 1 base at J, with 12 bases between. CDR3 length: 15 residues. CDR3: CASSASGQRTDTQYF. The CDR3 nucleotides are TGTGCCAGCAGTGCTAGCGGACAGCGCACAGATACGCAGTATTTT.

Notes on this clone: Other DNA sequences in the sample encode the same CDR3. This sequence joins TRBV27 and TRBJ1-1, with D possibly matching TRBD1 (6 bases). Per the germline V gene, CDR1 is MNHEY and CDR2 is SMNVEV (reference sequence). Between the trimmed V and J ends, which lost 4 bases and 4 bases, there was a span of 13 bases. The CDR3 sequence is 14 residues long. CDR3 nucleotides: TGTGCCAGCAGTTCCCCTGTAGGGGGCACTGAAGCTTTCTTT. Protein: CASSSPVGGTEAFF.

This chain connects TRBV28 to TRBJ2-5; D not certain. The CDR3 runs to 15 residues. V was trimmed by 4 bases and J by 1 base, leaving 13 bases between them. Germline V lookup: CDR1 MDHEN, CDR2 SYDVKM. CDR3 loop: CASSSSSLAQETQYF. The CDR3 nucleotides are TGTGCCAGCAGTTCCAGTTCCTTAGCCCAAGAGACCCAGTACTTC.

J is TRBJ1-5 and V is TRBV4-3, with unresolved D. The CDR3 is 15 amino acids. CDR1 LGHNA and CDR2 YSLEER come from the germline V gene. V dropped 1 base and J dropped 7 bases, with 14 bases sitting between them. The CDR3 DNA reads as TGCGCCAGCAGCCAAGGGGTCGGGATTAGCCAGCCCCAGCATTTT. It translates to CASSQGVGISQPQHF.

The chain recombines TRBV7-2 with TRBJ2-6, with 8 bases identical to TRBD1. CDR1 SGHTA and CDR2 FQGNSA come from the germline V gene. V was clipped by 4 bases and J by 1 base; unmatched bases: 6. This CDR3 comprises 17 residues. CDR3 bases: TGTGCCAGCAGCTCCAGGGGGCTGAATTCTGGGGCCAACGTCCTGACTTTC. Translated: CASSSRGLNSGANVLTF.